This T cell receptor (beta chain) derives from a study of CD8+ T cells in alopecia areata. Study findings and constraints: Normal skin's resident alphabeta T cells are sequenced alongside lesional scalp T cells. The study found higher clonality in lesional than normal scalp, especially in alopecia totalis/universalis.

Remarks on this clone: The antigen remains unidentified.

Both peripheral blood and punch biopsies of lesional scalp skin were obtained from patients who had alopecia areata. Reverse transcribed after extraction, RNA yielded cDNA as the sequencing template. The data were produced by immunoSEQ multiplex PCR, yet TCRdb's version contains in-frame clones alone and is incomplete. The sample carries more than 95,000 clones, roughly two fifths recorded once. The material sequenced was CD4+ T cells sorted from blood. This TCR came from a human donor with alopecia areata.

The CDR3 DNA reads TGCAGCGTAGACCCGACAGGGTTAGAGACCCAGTACTTC. It codes for CSVDPTGLETQYF. This chain uses TRBV29-1 with TRBJ2-5, with 7 bases matching TRBD1. Germline V gene sequence: CDR1 SQVTM, CDR2 ANQGSEA. This CDR3 is 13 amino acids long. Unmatched junction bases numbered 8, after V lost 6 bases and J lost 4 bases.